This T cell receptor (beta chain) was observed in a study of regulatory T cells in long-lasting Graves disease. Study-wide findings and caveats: Favored usage of TRBV28, TRBJ1-2 and TRBJ2-5 was recorded in persistent disease.

Both iRepertoire HTBI primers and Arm-PCR of CDR3 regions were used to build the TCR beta libraries. Under the authors' procedure: Analysis of the samples identified roughly 62 TRBV and 14 TRBJ segments. MiXCR was run by TCRdb on the multiplex PCR reads, yielding one entry per CDR3 protein. V and J calls and clone size were set by TCRdb, not the authors. The sample records roughly 300,000 distinct CDR3 sequences, around 20% being singletons. Regarding time point: persistent/refractory GD, antithyroid drugs over 5 years with positive TRAb. Isolated PBMC RNA provided the starting material for the TCR library. It was by American Thyroid Association guidelines that Graves' disease was diagnosed. It was an endocrinology department in Xi'an, China, that provided the patients. A remark on this clonotype: No antigen is known for it.

Per the germline V gene, CDR1 is MNHNS and CDR2 is SASEGT. This CDR3 has 13 amino acids. Trimming stripped 6 bases from V and 8 bases from J, with 14 bases between. This receptor was obtained from a female donor with Graves disease. The source was peripheral blood mononuclear cells (PBMCs), collected when the disease was refractory, from a patient treated with antithyroid drugs. J is TRBJ2-1 and V is TRBV6-1, with D perhaps matching TRBD1 or TRBD2 (5 bases each). The CDR3 region is CASSLARGHEQFF. CDR3 DNA: TGTGCCAGCAGCTTAGCGAGGGGCCATGAGCAGTTCTTC.